These 2 T cell receptor beta chains were sequenced from one sample in a study of blood T cells in healthy people across ages. Primed by a sample-barcoded 5' primer and a J-beta primer mix, a second PCR proceeded for about 7 to 11 cycles. TCRdb redid the calling of the 5' RACE reads with MiXCR, one entry per CDR3 protein. In the table there are roughly 2 million distinct CDR3 sequences, 49% of which are singletons. Specimen: blood. The receptors originated from a woman aged 40 to 50 in good health.

In its sample, this clonotype was seen many times. The rearrangement uses TRBV24-1 and TRBJ2-1; weak D call: TRBD1 (6 bases). The germline gives CDR1 KGHDR, CDR2 SFDVKD. This CDR3 has 16 residues. Trimming took 3 bases from V and 0 from J, leaving 11 bases between them. The chain's CDR3 is CATSDPQGSSYNEQFF. DNA for the CDR3: TGTGCCACCAGTGATCCACAGGGAAGCTCCTACAATGAGCAGTTCTTC.

The chain recombines TRBV5-1 with TRBJ1-2, with D unresolved. Germline CDR1 reads SGHRS; CDR2 reads YFSETQ. The CDR3 totals 12 residues. V lost 4 bases to trimming and J lost 5 bases, with 9 bases between them. CDR3 coding DNA: TGCGCCAGCAGCGTCGACACGTATGGCTACACCTTC. It specifies CASSVDTYGYTF.